This TCR beta chain was identified during a study of blood T cell repertoires in COVID-19. Turning to the study itself: Acute-phase and convalescent COVID-19 samples originated in the United States, Italy and Spain.

In the original processing: Reference gene primer amplification in the assay estimated nucleated cell counts. Measured with immunoSEQ multiplex PCR; TCRdb has only the in-frame clones, and not every one. Clonal size and the V and J genes are those of that table, whereas D and trimming came from the DNA. The table includes fewer than 150,000 clones, about 90% detected once. This clone was counted a single time. The clonotype comes from a woman aged 45-65 years with acute or convalescent COVID-19. Sequenced sample: peripheral blood.

CDR3 residues: CASSRTGTGELFF. In DNA form, the CDR3 reads TGTGCCAGCAGCCGGACAGGGACCGGGGAGCTGTTTTTT. The chain combines TRBV7-3 with TRBJ2-2, with 8 positions matching TRBD1. The CDR3 sequence is 13 residues long. Germline assignment: CDR1 SGHTA and CDR2 FQGTGA. V shed 5 bases, J shed 5 bases, and the junction held 1 base outside the gene matches.